The clone carrying this T cell receptor (beta chain) appeared a few times. Its antigen is unidentified. The study sequenced cultured CD4+ T cell DNA using the Oncomine TCR Beta short-read assay. Using its own MiXCR run on the PCR reads, TCRdb lists one record per CDR3 protein. Seen here are about 15,000 distinct CDR3 sequences, about four fifths observed once, and the top ten hold around 9.6%. The germline V gene encodes CDR1 SNHLY and CDR2 FYNNEI. The V and J ends lost 6 bases and 1 base respectively, with 13 bases between them. This CDR3 is built from 15 residues. These data are taken from a study of vaccination and CD4 T cells after COVID-19. Overall study context: Cultures serving as controls received a peptide pool (CEFX or HIV-1 Nef) or no peptide.

As for treatment: approximately nine-day PBMC culture with coronavirus spike peptide pools or control peptides (ViraFEST assay). The chain carries TRBV2 and TRBJ1-5; D ambiguous. The sequence was collected from a human donor who received a COVID-19 vaccine. The sequencing used CD4+ T cells from blood, cultured in vitro, collected after SARS-CoV-2 vaccination. The CDR3 DNA follows: TGTGCCAGCAGCCCATTTAGGGCGAGCAATCAGCCCCAGCATTTT. Its protein is CASSPFRASNQPQHF.